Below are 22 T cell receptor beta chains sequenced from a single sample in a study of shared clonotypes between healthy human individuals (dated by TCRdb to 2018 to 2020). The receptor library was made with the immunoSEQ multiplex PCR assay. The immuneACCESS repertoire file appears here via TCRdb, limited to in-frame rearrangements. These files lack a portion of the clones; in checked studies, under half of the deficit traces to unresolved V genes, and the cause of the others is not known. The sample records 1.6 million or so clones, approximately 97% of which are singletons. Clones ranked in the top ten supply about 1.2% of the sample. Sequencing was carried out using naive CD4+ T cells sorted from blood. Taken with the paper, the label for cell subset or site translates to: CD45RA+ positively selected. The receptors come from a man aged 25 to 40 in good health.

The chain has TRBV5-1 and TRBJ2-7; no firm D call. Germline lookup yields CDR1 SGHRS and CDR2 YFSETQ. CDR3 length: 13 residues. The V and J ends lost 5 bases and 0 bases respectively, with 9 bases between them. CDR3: CASRTFSSYEQYF. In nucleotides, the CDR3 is TGCGCCAGCAGGACCTTTAGCTCCTACGAGCAGTACTTC.

CDR3 in DNA: TGTGCCAGCAGCCTGCGGGGATCTTTTAATCAGCCCCAGCATTTT. The encoded protein is CASSLRGSFNQPQHF. The V and J genes are TRBV7-8 and TRBJ1-5; D is undetermined. This CDR3 is 15 amino acids long. Germline-derived CDR1 and CDR2 are SGHVS and FQNEAQ. V was cut by 5 bases and J by 4 bases, with 15 bases left in between.

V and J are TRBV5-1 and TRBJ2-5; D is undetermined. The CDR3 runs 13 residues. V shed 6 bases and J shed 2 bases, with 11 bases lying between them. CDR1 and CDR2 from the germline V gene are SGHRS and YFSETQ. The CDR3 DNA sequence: TGCGCCAGCACCTCCGAAGCACAAGAGACCCAGTACTTC. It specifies CASTSEAQETQYF.

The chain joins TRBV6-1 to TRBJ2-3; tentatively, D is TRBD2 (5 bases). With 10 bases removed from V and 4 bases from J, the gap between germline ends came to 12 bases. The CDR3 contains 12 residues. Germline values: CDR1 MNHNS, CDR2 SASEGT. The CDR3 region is CATAGGADTQYF. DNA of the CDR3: TGTGCCACAGCAGGAGGCGCAGATACGCAGTATTTT.

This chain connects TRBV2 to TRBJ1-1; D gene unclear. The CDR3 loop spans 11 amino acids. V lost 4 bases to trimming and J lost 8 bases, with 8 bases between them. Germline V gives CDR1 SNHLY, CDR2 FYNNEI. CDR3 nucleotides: TGTGCCAGCAGTGGGTCTGGGGAAGCTTTCTTT. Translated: CASSGSGEAFF.

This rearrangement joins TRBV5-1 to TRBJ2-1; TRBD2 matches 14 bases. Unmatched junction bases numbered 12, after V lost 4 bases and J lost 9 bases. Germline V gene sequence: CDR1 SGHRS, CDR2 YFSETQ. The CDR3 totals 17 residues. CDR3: CASSHGTSGSSLLEQFF. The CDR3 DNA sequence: TGCGCCAGCAGCCACGGGACTAGCGGGAGCTCCTTGCTTGAGCAGTTCTTC.

The CDR3 protein is CAMGAGGLDTQYF. CDR3 bases: TGTGCGATGGGGGCAGGGGGCTTAGATACGCAGTATTTT. The chain links TRBV5-4 to TRBJ2-3; TRBD1 agrees at 8 bases. The CDR3 has 13 amino acids. The germline CDR1 and CDR2 sequences are SGHNT and YYREEE (reference sequence).

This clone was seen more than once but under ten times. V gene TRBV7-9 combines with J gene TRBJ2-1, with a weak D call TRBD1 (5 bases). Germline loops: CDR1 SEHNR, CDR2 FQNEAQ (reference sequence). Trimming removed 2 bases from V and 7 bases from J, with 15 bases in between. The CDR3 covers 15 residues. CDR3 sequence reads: CASSLRTPSRNEQFF. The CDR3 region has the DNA TGTGCCAGCAGCTTACGGACACCGTCTAGGAATGAGCAGTTCTTC.

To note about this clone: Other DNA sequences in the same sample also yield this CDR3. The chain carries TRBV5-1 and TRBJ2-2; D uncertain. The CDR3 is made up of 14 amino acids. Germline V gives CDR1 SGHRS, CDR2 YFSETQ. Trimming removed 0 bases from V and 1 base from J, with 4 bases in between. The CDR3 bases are TGCGCCAGCAGCTTGGACAAGAACACCGGGGAGCTGTTTTTT. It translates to CASSLDKNTGELFF.

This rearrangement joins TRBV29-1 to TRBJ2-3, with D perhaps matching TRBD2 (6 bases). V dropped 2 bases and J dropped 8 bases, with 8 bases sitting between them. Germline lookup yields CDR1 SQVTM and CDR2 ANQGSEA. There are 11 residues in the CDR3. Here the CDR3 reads CSVEMGGTQYF. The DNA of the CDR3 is TGCAGCGTTGAAATGGGAGGTACGCAGTATTTT.

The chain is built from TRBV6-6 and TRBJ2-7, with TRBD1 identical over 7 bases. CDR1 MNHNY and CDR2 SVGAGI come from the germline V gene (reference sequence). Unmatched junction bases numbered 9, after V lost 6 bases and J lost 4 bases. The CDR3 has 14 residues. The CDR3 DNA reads TGTGCCAGCAGGGCGACAGGGACAAGGTACGAGCAGTACTTC. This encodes CASRATGTRYEQYF.

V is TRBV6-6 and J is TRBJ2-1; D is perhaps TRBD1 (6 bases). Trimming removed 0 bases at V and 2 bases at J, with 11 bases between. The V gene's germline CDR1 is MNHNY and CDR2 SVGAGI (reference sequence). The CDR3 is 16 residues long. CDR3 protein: CASSYSTGRPYNEQFF. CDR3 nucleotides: TGTGCCAGCAGTTACTCGACAGGTCGCCCCTACAATGAGCAGTTCTTC.

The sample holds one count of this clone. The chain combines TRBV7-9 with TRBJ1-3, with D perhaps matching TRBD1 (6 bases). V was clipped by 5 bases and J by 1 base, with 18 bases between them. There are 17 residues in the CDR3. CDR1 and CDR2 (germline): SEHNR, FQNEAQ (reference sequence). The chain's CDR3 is CASSPVGGDNSGNTIYF. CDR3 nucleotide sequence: TGTGCCAGCAGCCCAGTGGGGGGCGATAATTCTGGAAACACCATATATTTT. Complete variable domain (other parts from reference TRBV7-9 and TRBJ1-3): DTGVSQNPRHKITKRGQNVTFRCDPISEHNRLYWYRQTLGQGPEFLTYFQNEAQLEKSRLLSDRFSAERPKGSFSTLEIQRTEQGDSAMYLCASSPVGGDNSGNTIYFGEGSWLTVV.

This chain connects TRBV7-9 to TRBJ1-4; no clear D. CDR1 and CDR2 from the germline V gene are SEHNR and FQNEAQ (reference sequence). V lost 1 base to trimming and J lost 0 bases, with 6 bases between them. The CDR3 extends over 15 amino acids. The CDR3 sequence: CASSLGVATNEKLFF. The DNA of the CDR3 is TGTGCCAGCAGCTTAGGGGTTGCAACTAATGAAAAACTGTTTTTT.

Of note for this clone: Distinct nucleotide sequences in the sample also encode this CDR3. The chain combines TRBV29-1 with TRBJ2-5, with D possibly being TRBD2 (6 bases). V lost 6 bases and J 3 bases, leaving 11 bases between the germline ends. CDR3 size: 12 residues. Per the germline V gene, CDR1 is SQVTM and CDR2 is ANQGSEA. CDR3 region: CSVVGGEETQYF. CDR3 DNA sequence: TGCAGCGTCGTGGGGGGAGAAGAGACCCAGTACTTC.

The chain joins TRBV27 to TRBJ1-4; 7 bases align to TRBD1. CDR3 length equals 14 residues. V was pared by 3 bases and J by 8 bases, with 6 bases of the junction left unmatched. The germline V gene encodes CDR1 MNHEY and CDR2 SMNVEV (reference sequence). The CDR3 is CASSFRGGWEKLFF. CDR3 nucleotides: TGTGCCAGCAGTTTCCGAGGGGGCTGGGAAAAACTGTTTTTT.

The CDR3 DNA follows: TGCGCCAGCAGCTTAGGGGGGAGCGGGAGCACAGATACGCAGTATTTT. Encoded protein: CASSLGGSGSTDTQYF. V usage is TRBV5-1 and J usage is TRBJ2-3; D is tentatively TRBD1 or TRBD2 (6 bases each). The germline V gene has CDR1 SGHRS and CDR2 YFSETQ. V shed 2 bases and J shed 0 bases, with 13 bases lying between them. The CDR3 length is 16 residues.

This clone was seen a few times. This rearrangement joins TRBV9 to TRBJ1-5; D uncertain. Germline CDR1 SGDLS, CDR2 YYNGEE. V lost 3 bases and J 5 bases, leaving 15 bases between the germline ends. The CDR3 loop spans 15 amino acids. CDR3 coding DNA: TGTGCCAGCAGCGAGGGTGGGCGGAGGTATCAGCCCCAGCATTTT. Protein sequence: CASSEGGRRYQPQHF.

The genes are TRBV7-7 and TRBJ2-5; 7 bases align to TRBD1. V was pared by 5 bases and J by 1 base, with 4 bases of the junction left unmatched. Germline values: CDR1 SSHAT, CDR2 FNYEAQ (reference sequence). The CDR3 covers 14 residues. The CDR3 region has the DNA TGTGCCAGCAGCAAAGACAGGGTCCAAGAGACCCAGTACTTC. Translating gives CASSKDRVQETQYF.

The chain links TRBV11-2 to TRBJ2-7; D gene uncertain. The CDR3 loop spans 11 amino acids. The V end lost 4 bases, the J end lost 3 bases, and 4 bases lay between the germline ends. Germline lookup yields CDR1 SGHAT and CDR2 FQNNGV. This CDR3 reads CASSYSYEQYF. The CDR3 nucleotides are TGTGCCAGCAGCTATAGCTACGAGCAGTACTTC.

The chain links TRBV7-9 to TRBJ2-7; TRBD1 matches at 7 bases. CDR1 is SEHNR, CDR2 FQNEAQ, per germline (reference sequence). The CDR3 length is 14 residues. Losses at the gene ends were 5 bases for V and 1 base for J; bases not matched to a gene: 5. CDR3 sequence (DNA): TGTGCCAGCAGCCCAGGACAGGAATCCTACGAGCAGTACTTC. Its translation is CASSPGQESYEQYF.

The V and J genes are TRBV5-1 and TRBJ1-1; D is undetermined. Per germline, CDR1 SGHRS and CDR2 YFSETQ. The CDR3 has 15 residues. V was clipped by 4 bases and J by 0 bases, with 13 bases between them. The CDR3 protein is CASSLLDHMNTEAFF. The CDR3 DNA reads TGCGCCAGCAGCCTACTGGACCATATGAACACTGAAGCTTTCTTT.